The sequence of this TCR beta chain was determined in a study of vaccination and CD4 T cells after COVID-19. Study background: Post-COVID sampling occurred a median 101 days after diagnosis (range 35 to 161). Study outcomes and limitations: SARS-CoV-2-reactive clonotypes rose nonsignificantly, with the median going from about 20 to 38. Detection of a median about 85% of reactive clones in convalescent patients was confined to the period after vaccination.

About this clonotype itself: Its antigen is as yet unknown.

Sample treatment: approximately nine-day PBMC culture with coronavirus spike peptide pools or control peptides (ViraFEST assay). PBMCs were cultured at two million per well with approximately 9.4 IU/ml IL-2 and 10 ug/ml peptide pools. Once obtained from cultured CD4+ T cells, the DNA was sequenced using the Oncomine TCR Beta short-read assay. TCRdb re-derived calls from the PCR reads in MiXCR, one entry per CDR3 protein. The sample includes about 15,000 distinct CDR3 sequences, around 50% of them seen just once. The V gene lost 8 bases and the J gene lost 3 bases, with 22 bases spanning the gap. The germline CDR1 and CDR2 sequences are LNHDA and SQIVND (reference sequence). The CDR3 contains 16 residues.

This clonotype was obtained from a human donor who had recovered from COVID-19. The sequenced sample consisted of CD4+ T cells from blood, cultured in vitro. The gene calls are TRBV19 and TRBJ1-2, with D maybe TRBD1 (6 bases). The DNA of the CDR3 is TGTGCCAGTCCCTCCGGGGGCGGCAAGGGGTACTATGGCTACACCTTC. Its translation is CASPSGGGKGYYGYTF.